This TCR beta chain stems from a study of T cell responses to AZD1222 COVID-19 vaccine. Overall study results and limits: As reported, nearly half of all spike-specific TCRs target variant regions that are unmutated. Possibly, clonal diversity was underestimated; donors were largely white British and included more females.

Per germline, CDR1 LGHNA and CDR2 YNFKEQ. Trimming took off 3 bases at V and 10 bases at J, with 10 bases between the two ends. The CDR3 runs to 12 residues. As to this clone: Its antigen is unknown.

Measured with immunoSEQ multiplex PCR; TCRdb has only the in-frame clones, and not every one. The data contain fewer than 150,000 clones, 93% of them seen just once; the ten biggest clones take up about 0.91%. This receptor was taken from an adult in good health. The rearrangement links TRBV4-2 to TRBJ2-1, with D perhaps matching TRBD1 (5 bases). This material consisted of peripheral blood, taken on day 0 of AZD1222 vaccination. CDR3 nucleotides: TGTGCCAGCAGCCAGGGGCGGACAGAGCAGTTCTTC. This translates into CASSQGRTEQFF.